This TCR beta chain emerged from a study of identical twins. Regarding the study as a whole: Among monozygotic twins, out-of-frame TCR alpha sharing exceeded what models predicted.

TCRdb called the 5' RACE reads again in MiXCR, with one record for every CDR3 protein. The data contain fewer than 500,000 distinct CDR3 sequences, approximately 24% of them seen just once; the ten biggest clones take up 2.9%. This clonotype was seen more than once but under ten times. Antigen unknown. These same data were also listed under a study on T cells expressing NK-cell markers. As that report states: Whether expanded NKG2C+ T cell clones were HCMV specific stayed uncertain.

The TCR originated in a woman under 30 in good health. Source material: CD4+ T cells sorted from blood.

In nucleotides, the CDR3 is TGCAGTGCTAGACAGTCGAACACTGAAGCTTTCTTT. It specifies CSARQSNTEAFF. The J gene is TRBJ1-1, the V gene TRBV20-1, with D unclear. The germline CDR1 and CDR2 sequences are DFQATT and SNEGSKA (reference sequence). V was clipped by 2 bases and J by 1 base, with 5 bases between them. The CDR3 runs 12 residues.